Listed here are 30 T cell receptor beta chains from one sample, sequenced in a study of shared clonotypes between healthy human individuals. Assay: immunoSEQ multiplex PCR; the TCRdb copy retains only in-frame clones and omits some. The sample contains about 2 million clones, roughly 95% of which appear only once. Naive CD8 cells were CD45RO-negative, positively selected for CCR7, excluding terminally differentiated effector memory CD45RA+ cells. Sequenced: naive CD8+ T cells sorted from blood. The receptor source for this set is a man younger than 30 in good health.

This chain uses TRBV7-9 with TRBJ2-3; D is possibly TRBD2 (6 bases). Per germline, CDR1 SEHNR and CDR2 FQNEAQ (reference sequence). This CDR3 has 14 amino acids. Trimming took 5 bases from V and 4 from J, leaving 13 bases between them. The CDR3 DNA reads TGTGCCAGCAGCGGGGGACTTCACTCAGATACGCAGTATTTT. Its protein product is CASSGGLHSDTQYF.

The genes are TRBV7-8 and TRBJ2-2; a weak D match, TRBD2 (6 bases). Trimming shortened V by 3 bases and J by 3 bases, and 11 bases separated the two germline ends. The CDR3 length is 15 residues. CDR1 and CDR2 (germline): SGHVS, FQNEAQ. CDR3 sequence: CASSFTGDYTGELFF. The CDR3 DNA sequence: TGTGCCAGCAGCTTTACGGGGGACTACACCGGGGAGCTGTTTTTT. Together with reference TRBV7-8 and TRBJ2-2, the CDR3 gives the full variable domain: GAGVSQSPRYKVAKRGQDVALRCDPISGHVSLFWYQQALGQGPEFLTYFQNEAQLDKSGLPSDRFFAERPEGSVSTLKIQRTQQEDSAVYLCASSFTGDYTGELFFGEGSRLTVL.

For this clone: Other DNA sequences from this sample encode an identical CDR3 as well. The chain has TRBV7-9 and TRBJ2-5; 13 positions agree with TRBD2. The junction had 8 bases not matched to a gene; V was cut back by 5 bases and J by 5 bases. CDR1 and CDR2 from the germline V gene are SEHNR and FQNEAQ (reference sequence). CDR3 size: 16 residues. This CDR3 reads CASSPRLAGGLETQYF. Here the CDR3 DNA reads TGTGCCAGCAGCCCCCGACTAGCGGGGGGATTGGAGACCCAGTACTTC.

V usage is TRBV4-1 and J usage is TRBJ2-6; D may correspond to TRBD1 or TRBD2 (6 bases each). Germline loops: CDR1 MGHRA, CDR2 YSYEKL. Trimming removed 4 bases from V and 2 bases from J, with 15 bases in between. The CDR3 loop spans 17 amino acids. CDR3 region: CASSPASGATGANVLTF. In DNA, the CDR3 is TGCGCCAGCAGCCCCGCCTCGGGGGCAACTGGGGCCAACGTCCTGACTTTC.

This clone appeared once. This chain joins TRBV21-1 and TRBJ2-7; the table names TRBD2, a call not compared with the DNA. TRBV21-1 is reported as a pseudogene. The CDR3 runs 16 residues. CDR3 coding DNA: TGTGCCAGCAGCAGTCCCGGGACTAGCGGCTCCTACGAGCAGTACTTC. Amino acids: CASSSPGTSGSYEQYF.

V and J are TRBV13 and TRBJ2-7; possible D gene TRBD1, 5 bases. CDR1 is PRHDT, CDR2 FYEKMQ, per germline (reference sequence). The CDR3 consists of 13 residues. The V end lost 5 bases, the J end lost 5 bases, and 13 bases lay between the germline ends. The CDR3 DNA sequence: TGTGCCAGCAGCCTCGGACAAAGGGACGAGCAGTACTTC. This codes for CASSLGQRDEQYF.

The rearrangement uses TRBV9 and TRBJ2-6, with D tentatively TRBD2 (5 bases). V shed 4 bases and J shed 0 bases, with 8 bases lying between them. The CDR3 extends over 15 amino acids. Germline lookup yields CDR1 SGDLS and CDR2 YYNGEE. CDR3 region: CASSPEGSGANVLTF. In nucleotides, the CDR3 is TGTGCCAGCAGCCCAGAGGGCTCTGGGGCCAACGTCCTGACTTTC. The full variable domain, rest sourced from reference TRBV9 and TRBJ2-6, is DSGVTQTPKHLITATGQRVTLRCSPRSGDLSVYWYQQSLDQGLQFLIQYYNGEERAKGNILERFSAQQFPDLHSELNLSSLELGDSALYFCASSPEGSGANVLTFGAGSRLTVL.

The rearrangement uses TRBV9 and TRBJ2-6; D not certain. The CDR3 is 17 amino acids. Germline values: CDR1 SGDLS, CDR2 YYNGEE. The V and J ends lost 0 bases and 0 bases respectively, with 10 bases between them. The CDR3 spells CASSVDGKSSGANVLTF. CDR3 sequence (DNA): TGTGCCAGCAGCGTAGACGGCAAGAGCTCTGGGGCCAACGTCCTGACTTTC.

Note on this clone: Other nucleotide sequences from this sample produce the same CDR3. The genes are TRBV5-4 and TRBJ2-7, with 8 nucleotides matching TRBD1. The J segment lost 4 bases and the V segment lost 4 bases, leaving 7 bases of the junction unmatched. The CDR3 runs 14 residues. Germline CDR1 reads SGHNT; CDR2 reads YYREEE (reference sequence). CDR3 nucleotide sequence: TGTGCCAGCAGCCCCGGACAGGGAGTGTACGAGCAGTACTTC. Its translation is CASSPGQGVYEQYF.

V is TRBV15 and J is TRBJ2-7, with 8 bases aligning to TRBD2. Per germline, CDR1 LNHNV and CDR2 YYDKDF (reference sequence). The trim removed 4 bases at V and 2 bases at J, leaving 4 bases unmatched. The CDR3 consists of 14 residues. The CDR3 loop reads CATSTSGLAYEQYF. In nucleotides, the CDR3 is TGTGCCACCAGCACTAGCGGGCTAGCCTACGAGCAGTACTTC.

This CDR3 is CASSGQSGLDYGYTF. The CDR3 bases are TGTGCCAGCTCAGGACAGTCCGGTTTAGACTATGGCTACACCTTC. This chain links TRBV15 with TRBJ1-2; perhaps TRBD1 as D (6 bases). Trimming shortened V by 10 bases and J by 3 bases, and 21 bases separated the two germline ends. This CDR3 has 15 amino acids. The V gene's germline CDR1 is LNHNV and CDR2 YYDKDF (reference sequence).

This clone was seen a single time. The chain uses TRBV5-1 and TRBJ2-3; tentative D call: TRBD1 (5 bases). V was trimmed by 3 bases and J by 0 bases, leaving 20 bases between them. CDR3 length: 18 amino acids. The germline CDR1 and CDR2 sequences are SGHRS and YFSETQ. The CDR3 region is CASSSRTSRDTSTDTQYF. As DNA, the CDR3 is TGCGCCAGCAGCTCGCGTACCTCCAGGGATACCAGCACAGATACGCAGTATTTT.

The CDR3 sequence is CASSLPNGVGNEQYF. The CDR3 nucleotides are TGTGCCAGCAGCTTACCAAATGGGGTGGGGAACGAGCAGTACTTC. V and J are TRBV7-9 and TRBJ2-7; D is unclear. The V and J ends lost 2 bases and 5 bases respectively, with 16 bases between them. There are 15 residues in the CDR3. CDR1 is SEHNR, CDR2 FQNEAQ, per germline (reference sequence).

The chain is built from TRBV27 and TRBJ2-2, with 12 positions matching TRBD2. CDR1 is MNHEY, CDR2 SMNVEV, per germline (reference sequence). V shed 4 bases, J shed 5 bases, and the junction held 2 bases outside the gene matches. This CDR3 has 15 residues. The CDR3 DNA reads TGTGCCAGCAGTTGGACTAGCGGGATGACCGGGGAGCTGTTTTTT. Residues: CASSWTSGMTGELFF.

J is TRBJ2-1 and V is TRBV29-1, with 14 positions matching TRBD2. With 2 bases clipped from V and 2 bases from J, the junction kept 8 bases outside the gene matches. Germline loops: CDR1 SQVTM, CDR2 ANQGSEA. This CDR3 region has 18 residues. CDR3 in amino acids: CSVELGLAGGPAYNEQFF. CDR3 sequence (DNA): TGCAGCGTTGAACTTGGACTAGCGGGAGGCCCCGCCTACAATGAGCAGTTCTTC.

Details on this clone: The same CDR3 is also encoded by other DNA sequences in this sample. The gene calls are TRBV27 and TRBJ2-2; no definite D call. Between the trimmed V and J ends, which lost 2 bases and 6 bases, there was a span of 4 bases. The germline gives CDR1 MNHEY, CDR2 SMNVEV (reference sequence). This CDR3 has 12 amino acids. In nucleotides, the CDR3 is TGTGCCAGCAGTTTAAATTCCGGGGAGCTGTTTTTT. It codes for CASSLNSGELFF.

Comments on this clone: The identical CDR3 is also encoded by other nucleotide sequences in the sample. The chain carries TRBV7-9 and TRBJ1-2; D gene uncertain. CDR1 and CDR2 from the germline V gene are SEHNR and FQNEAQ (reference sequence). This CDR3 comprises 13 residues. The germline V and J ends were trimmed by 3 bases and 2 bases, with 7 bases remaining between them. The CDR3 DNA is TGTGCCAGCAGCTTTGGCCAGAACTATGGCTACACCTTC. Translating gives CASSFGQNYGYTF.

V is TRBV30 and J is TRBJ2-7, with 8 nucleotides matching TRBD1. This CDR3 has 16 residues. Looked up from germline, CDR1 is GTSNPN and CDR2 is SVGIG (reference sequence). The J segment lost 6 bases and the V segment lost 2 bases, leaving 15 bases of the junction unmatched. The CDR3 spells CAWSFYRGLFYGEQYF. As DNA, the CDR3 is TGTGCCTGGAGTTTTTACAGGGGGTTATTCTATGGCGAGCAGTACTTC.

This chain joins TRBV9 and TRBJ1-1; D is undetermined. Germline V gene data show CDR1 as SGDLS and CDR2 as YYNGEE. V was trimmed by 4 bases and J by 7 bases, leaving 14 bases between them. The CDR3 covers 13 residues. The CDR3 sequence: CASSQGASGEAFF. Here the CDR3 DNA reads TGTGCCAGCAGCCAAGGAGCGAGCGGTGAAGCTTTCTTT.

V usage is TRBV29-1 and J usage is TRBJ1-1; perhaps TRBD1 as D (5 bases). CDR3 length equals 11 residues. Trimming removed 6 bases at V and 11 bases at J, with 16 bases between. Germline CDR1 reads SQVTM; CDR2 reads ANQGSEA. CDR3 amino acids: CSVAQGYEAFF. CDR3 DNA: TGCAGCGTGGCCCAGGGCTACGAGGCTTTCTTT.

As DNA, the CDR3 is TGTGCCAGCAGCTTACTTCAGAGTCAAGAGACCCAGTACTTC. It encodes CASSLLQSQETQYF. V is TRBV11-2 and J is TRBJ2-5; D uncertain. The germline V gene has CDR1 SGHAT and CDR2 FQNNGV. V gave up 2 bases and J gave up 2 bases, with 9 bases separating them. The CDR3 loop spans 14 amino acids.

The chain recombines TRBV27 with TRBJ2-1; D uncertain. Trimming removed 5 bases from V and 8 bases from J, with 7 bases in between. CDR1 and CDR2 (germline): MNHEY, SMNVEV (reference sequence). The CDR3 runs 11 residues. In nucleotides, the CDR3 is TGTGCCAGCAGTACGATACATGAGCAGTTCTTC. Its translation: CASSTIHEQFF.

J is TRBJ2-7 and V is TRBV5-6; no firm D call. Per germline, CDR1 SGHDT and CDR2 YYEEEE. The CDR3 length is 13 residues. The V end was cut by 4 bases, the J end by 5 bases, with 13 bases between. The CDR3 DNA reads TGTGCCAGCAGCCTGGGTGGGGTCGACGAGCAGTACTTC. The encoded protein is CASSLGGVDEQYF.

This sequence joins TRBV7-9 and TRBJ2-1; maybe TRBD1 (6 bases). The CDR3 consists of 14 residues. Trimming took off 5 bases at V and 8 bases at J, with 16 bases between the two ends. Germline V gives CDR1 SEHNR, CDR2 FQNEAQ (reference sequence). The CDR3, as DNA: TGTGCCAGCAGCGTACCAGGGGCCGGCTATGAGCAGTTCTTC. It encodes CASSVPGAGYEQFF.

Comments on this clone: At the DNA level, this CDR3 is encoded by other sequences in the same sample as well. The chain combines TRBV11-2 with TRBJ2-3; D remains unclear. Germline V gene data show CDR1 as SGHAT and CDR2 as FQNNGV. V lost 0 bases to trimming and J lost 2 bases, with 3 bases between them. The CDR3 consists of 13 residues. The CDR3 nucleotides read TGTGCCAGCAGCTTAGATGTCACAGATACGCAGTATTTT. Translation: CASSLDVTDTQYF.

The chain is built from TRBV7-3 and TRBJ2-1, with 9 positions matching TRBD2. CDR1 is SGHTA and CDR2 is FQGTGA in the germline V gene. The CDR3 spans 14 residues. The V gene end was trimmed by 3 bases and the J gene end by 8 bases; junction bases not matched to a gene: 5. Here the CDR3 reads CASSFSGGKDEQFF. The CDR3 DNA is TGTGCCAGCAGCTTTAGCGGGGGTAAGGATGAGCAGTTCTTC. The full variable domain, its missing parts supplied by reference TRBV7-3 and TRBJ2-1, is GAGVSQTPSNKVTEKGKYVELRCDPISGHTALYWYRQSLGQGPEFLIYFQGTGAADDSGLPNDRFFAVRPEGSVSTLKIQRTERGDSAVYLCASSFSGGKDEQFFGPGTRLTVL.

The V and J genes are TRBV28 and TRBJ1-2, with TRBD1 matching 9 bases. The CDR3 covers 14 residues. CDR1 and CDR2 from the germline V gene are MDHEN and SYDVKM. J gave up 5 bases and V 7 bases, and 8 bases lay outside the gene matches. Written as DNA, the CDR3 is TGTGCCAGCACCCTAGACAGGGGGGATTATGGCTACACCTTC. Protein product: CASTLDRGDYGYTF.

About this clone itself: Different DNA sequences within this sample yield the same CDR3. The genes are TRBV11-2 and TRBJ2-7; D is undetermined. The germline gives CDR1 SGHAT, CDR2 FQNNGV. This CDR3 has 13 amino acids. Trimming cost V 1 base and J 4 bases, with 8 bases left between them. The CDR3 here is CASSLGSPYEQYF. The CDR3 nucleotides are TGTGCCAGCAGCTTAGGGTCTCCTTACGAGCAGTACTTC.

This rearrangement joins TRBV29-1 to TRBJ1-2, with D perhaps TRBD1 (5 bases). CDR1 is SQVTM and CDR2 is ANQGSEA in the germline V gene. Trimming pared 4 bases from V and 5 bases from J, leaving 17 bases between. The CDR3 runs 14 residues. CDR3 DNA: TGCAGCGTTGGGCCCGGGGGAGTCGAGTATGGCTACACCTTC. Encoded protein: CSVGPGGVEYGYTF.

The chain uses TRBV13 and TRBJ1-1; D possibly corresponds to TRBD1 (5 bases). In germline, CDR1 is PRHDT, CDR2 FYEKMQ (reference sequence). Trimming removed 0 bases at V and 8 bases at J, with 10 bases between. This CDR3 spans 13 amino acids. CDR3 loop: CASSLGGGSEAFF. The CDR3 DNA reads as TGTGCCAGCAGCTTAGGCGGGGGATCCGAAGCTTTCTTT.